Below are 2 T cell receptor beta chains sequenced from a single sample in a study of blood T cell repertoires in COVID-19. Using immunoSEQ multiplex PCR, the repertoire was profiled, and TCRdb retains in-frame clones only, with some absent. Of around 310,000 clones in the sample, over 75% were seen once. Sequencing was performed on peripheral blood. These receptors originate from a woman aged 45-59 years with active or convalescent COVID-19.

This rearrangement joins TRBV7-9 to TRBJ2-1; 7 positions match TRBD2. The CDR3 sequence is 16 residues long. Unmatched junction bases numbered 10, after V lost 4 bases and J lost 4 bases. From germline, CDR1 is SEHNR and CDR2 FQNEAQ (reference sequence). Here the CDR3 reads CASSSWGTKFYNEQFF. In DNA form, the CDR3 reads TGTGCCAGCAGCTCTTGGGGGACTAAATTTTACAATGAGCAGTTCTTC.

This clone is a singleton in its sample. The V and J genes are TRBV9 and TRBJ2-1, with D perhaps TRBD2 (5 bases). The CDR3 is made up of 17 amino acids. In germline, CDR1 is SGDLS, CDR2 YYNGEE. V was clipped by 4 bases and J by 0 bases, with 17 bases between them. CDR3 sequence: CASSRSPRGSSYNEQFF. The CDR3 DNA sequence: TGTGCCAGCAGCCGTAGTCCACGGGGATCCTCCTACAATGAGCAGTTCTTC.